Listed below are T cell receptor beta chains from one sample, sequenced in a study of blood T cell repertoires in COVID-19. The protocol was immunoSEQ multiplex PCR, while the TCRdb copy is restricted to in-frame clones and leaves out a portion. The data contain about 240,000 clones, almost 85% of them singletons. What was sequenced was peripheral blood. Receptors originate from a man between 50 and 59 years old with COVID-19, enrolled during active disease. Each CDR3 is given with its conserved first and last residue. Clone size is stated in some rows and not others, as once, few, many or a class when expanded.

CDR3aa: CASSQDPGSSYEQYF
abundance: few
v_gene: TRBV14
len: 15
j_gene: TRBJ2-7

CDR3aa: CASSGNPSGGADEQFF
abundance: few
v_gene: TRBV5-1
len: 16
j_gene: TRBJ2-1

CDR3aa: CASSPTGTGSGAPPYEQYF
abundance: few
v_gene: TRBV13
len: 19
j_gene: TRBJ2-7

CDR3aa: CASSVDGQGATDTQYF
abundance: .
v_gene: TRBV9
len: 16
j_gene: TRBJ2-3

CDR3aa: CASSEYRASSYEQYF
abundance: .
v_gene: TRBV2
len: 15
j_gene: TRBJ2-7

CDR3aa: CASYRQGQGVQYF
abundance: once
v_gene: TRBV7-2
len: 13
j_gene: TRBJ2-5

CDR3aa: CASSSPGLAGKDEQYF
abundance: .
v_gene: TRBV6-2/TRBV6-3
len: 16
j_gene: TRBJ2-7

CDR3aa: CASSPTFQRNEQFF
abundance: .
v_gene: TRBV27
len: 14
j_gene: TRBJ2-1

CDR3aa: CAWTESGFREKLFF
abundance: .
v_gene: TRBV30
len: 14
j_gene: TRBJ1-4

CDR3aa: CASSSSGGALHEQYF
abundance: .
v_gene: TRBV7-6
len: 15
j_gene: TRBJ2-7

CDR3aa: CASSYSGSGKLFF
abundance: .
v_gene: TRBV6-5
len: 13
j_gene: TRBJ1-4

CDR3aa: CASSQEGATNEKLFF
abundance: .
v_gene: TRBV4-3
len: 15
j_gene: TRBJ1-4

CDR3aa: CASSRDRGGNEKLFF
abundance: .
v_gene: TRBV5-1
len: 15
j_gene: TRBJ1-4

CDR3aa: CASSRRLAGHTGELFF
abundance: .
v_gene: TRBV28
len: 16
j_gene: TRBJ2-2

CDR3aa: CASSYDRGADTQYF
abundance: .
v_gene: TRBV5-4
len: 14
j_gene: TRBJ2-3

CDR3aa: CAGGDWSGGSSQYF
abundance: .
v_gene: TRBV30
len: 14
j_gene: TRBJ2-7

CDR3aa: CASSLGTGGGREKLFF
abundance: .
v_gene: TRBV2
len: 16
j_gene: TRBJ1-4

CDR3aa: CASSSIRQNYGYTF
abundance: .
v_gene: TRBV28
len: 14
j_gene: TRBJ1-2

CDR3aa: CASSVQLAEAFF
abundance: few
v_gene: TRBV5-6
len: 12
j_gene: TRBJ1-1

CDR3aa: CASSQDFQGITEAFF
abundance: once
v_gene: TRBV4-1
len: 15
j_gene: TRBJ1-1

CDR3aa: CASSQDRTGAGFEQYF
abundance: .
v_gene: TRBV4-1
len: 16
j_gene: TRBJ2-7

CDR3aa: CASSYSRGYEQYF
abundance: once
v_gene: TRBV6-5
len: 13
j_gene: TRBJ2-7

CDR3aa: CASSRRQGVYEQYF
abundance: .
v_gene: TRBV3-1/TRBV3-2
len: 14
j_gene: TRBJ2-7

CDR3aa: CASSQGLAVGTDTQYF
abundance: .
v_gene: TRBV3-1/TRBV3-2
len: 16
j_gene: TRBJ2-3

CDR3aa: CASSLVPLTGLGNTIYF
abundance: .
v_gene: TRBV7-2
len: 17
j_gene: TRBJ1-3

CDR3aa: CASSYRGRGTEAFF
abundance: few
v_gene: TRBV5-6
len: 14
j_gene: TRBJ1-1

CDR3aa: CASRAVGAGEGSPLHF
abundance: .
v_gene: TRBV28
len: 16
j_gene: TRBJ1-6

CDR3aa: CAWTLYNSPLHF
abundance: once
v_gene: TRBV30
len: 12
j_gene: TRBJ1-6

CDR3aa: CASQEQGLTGELFF
abundance: .
v_gene: TRBV3-1/TRBV3-2
len: 14
j_gene: TRBJ2-2

CDR3aa: CAWTRGTGDYEQYF
abundance: .
v_gene: TRBV30
len: 14
j_gene: TRBJ2-7

CDR3aa: CASSRTGGSYEQYF
abundance: .
v_gene: TRBV7-3
len: 14
j_gene: TRBJ2-7

CDR3aa: CASSLWGGDRPQHF
abundance: .
v_gene: TRBV7-2
len: 14
j_gene: TRBJ1-5

CDR3aa: CASRGQGSTGELFF
abundance: once
v_gene: TRBV2
len: 14
j_gene: TRBJ2-2

CDR3aa: CASSRTGGSYEQYF
abundance: few
v_gene: TRBV5-5
len: 14
j_gene: TRBJ2-7

CDR3aa: CASSGLGSSYNSPLHF
abundance: .
v_gene: TRBV14
len: 16
j_gene: TRBJ1-6

CDR3aa: CASSTRLAGEQETQYF
abundance: .
v_gene: TRBV7-2
len: 16
j_gene: TRBJ2-5

CDR3aa: CASRLQGIYGYTF
abundance: few
v_gene: TRBV28
len: 13
j_gene: TRBJ1-2

CDR3aa: CASSLTGATNEKLFF
abundance: .
v_gene: TRBV28
len: 15
j_gene: TRBJ1-4

CDR3aa: CATSSGPSGESSYNEQFF
abundance: .
v_gene: TRBV24-1
len: 18
j_gene: TRBJ2-1

CDR3aa: CASSSGTRAFF
abundance: .
v_gene: TRBV5-1
len: 11
j_gene: TRBJ1-1

CDR3aa: CAWSWTGTAGYTF
abundance: .
v_gene: TRBV30
len: 13
j_gene: TRBJ1-2

CDR3aa: CASSYRGLNQPQHF
abundance: .
v_gene: TRBV27
len: 14
j_gene: TRBJ1-5

CDR3aa: CASSWGQGTYEQYF
abundance: .
v_gene: TRBV6-5
len: 14
j_gene: TRBJ2-7

CDR3aa: CASSQDKRGSYEQYF
abundance: .
v_gene: TRBV4-3
len: 15
j_gene: TRBJ2-7

CDR3aa: CASSPKLTGELFF
abundance: once
v_gene: TRBV7-9
len: 13
j_gene: TRBJ2-2

CDR3aa: CASSWDRPTYEQYF
abundance: .
v_gene: TRBV2
len: 14
j_gene: TRBJ2-7

CDR3aa: CASSQERWDYGYTF
abundance: few
v_gene: TRBV4-1
len: 14
j_gene: TRBJ1-2

CDR3aa: CASRGGDTEAFF
abundance: .
v_gene: TRBV27
len: 12
j_gene: TRBJ1-1

CDR3aa: CASSVAGDPTGELFF
abundance: .
v_gene: TRBV9
len: 15
j_gene: TRBJ2-2

CDR3aa: CAASGTLEKLFF
abundance: .
v_gene: TRBV30
len: 12
j_gene: TRBJ1-4

CDR3aa: CASRPLTGTVRYEQYF
abundance: .
v_gene: TRBV27
len: 16
j_gene: TRBJ2-7

CDR3aa: CASSFRFQGSYEQYF
abundance: .
v_gene: TRBV5-6
len: 15
j_gene: TRBJ2-7

CDR3aa: CASSPSGKGVYGYTF
abundance: few
v_gene: TRBV3-1/TRBV3-2
len: 15
j_gene: TRBJ1-2